The 4 T cell receptor beta chains presented below share a single source sample, sequenced in a study of glioma-infiltrating T cells. TCR alpha and beta CDR3 regions were amplified from RNA using iRepertoire nested multiplex PCR. TCRdb passed the multiplex PCR reads through MiXCR, listing each CDR3 protein once. The data contain about 110,000 distinct CDR3 sequences, approximately 26% of them seen just once; the ten biggest clones take up roughly 37%. Sequencing used glioma tissue, nonneoplastic brain tissue, or PBMCs (not recorded which). The source of these receptors is a human donor with low-grade glioma or glioblastoma, undergoing nonglioma brain surgery, or in good health (not recorded which).

This clonotype was recorded many times. The chain combines TRBV11-2 with TRBJ1-1, with 7 nucleotides matching TRBD1. Trimming cost V 6 bases and J 3 bases; bases outside gene matches: 4. The V gene's germline CDR1 is SGHAT and CDR2 FQNNGV. This CDR3 is 13 amino acids long. This CDR3 reads CASSPDRDTEAFF. DNA of the CDR3: TGTGCCAGCAGTCCTGACAGGGACACTGAAGCTTTCTTT.

V is TRBV11-3 and J is TRBJ2-1, with D possibly matching TRBD2 (6 bases). The CDR3 spans 16 residues. Trimming took 5 bases from V and 0 from J, leaving 14 bases between them. Germline assignment: CDR1 SGHNT and CDR2 YENEEA. The CDR3 sequence is CASSLETAGSYNEQFF. In nucleotides, the CDR3 is TGTGCCAGCAGCCTCGAGACAGCGGGCTCCTACAATGAGCAGTTCTTC. The whole variable domain, remainder taken from reference TRBV11-3 and TRBJ2-1, is EAGVVQSPRYKIIEKKQPVAFWCNPISGHNTLYWYLQNLGQGPELLIRYENEEAVDDSQLPKDRFSAERLKGVDSTLKIQPAELGDSAVYLCASSLETAGSYNEQFFGPGTRLTVL.

This clonotype has ten or more counts. The chain couples TRBV7-9 to TRBJ1-1; the D is unclear. CDR1 and CDR2 (germline): SEHNR, FQNEAQ (reference sequence). This CDR3 spans 15 amino acids. V lost 3 bases and J lost 4, with 15 bases in between. Here the CDR3 DNA reads TGTGCCAGCAGCTTCAGGACGGCCTACGGCACTGAAGCTTTCTTT. This encodes CASSFRTAYGTEAFF.

With respect to this clonotype: A much larger clone lies a single base off, so this may be a read error. J is TRBJ2-1 and V is TRBV2, with 7 positions matching TRBD1. The CDR3 contains 13 residues. V lost 7 bases and J lost 10; bases outside the gene matches: 10. The V gene's germline CDR1 is SNHLY and CDR2 FYNNEI. CDR3 sequence reads: CASTRDRVYEQFF. CDR3 DNA sequence: TGTGCCAGCACAAGAGACAGGGTCTACGAGCAGTTCTTC.